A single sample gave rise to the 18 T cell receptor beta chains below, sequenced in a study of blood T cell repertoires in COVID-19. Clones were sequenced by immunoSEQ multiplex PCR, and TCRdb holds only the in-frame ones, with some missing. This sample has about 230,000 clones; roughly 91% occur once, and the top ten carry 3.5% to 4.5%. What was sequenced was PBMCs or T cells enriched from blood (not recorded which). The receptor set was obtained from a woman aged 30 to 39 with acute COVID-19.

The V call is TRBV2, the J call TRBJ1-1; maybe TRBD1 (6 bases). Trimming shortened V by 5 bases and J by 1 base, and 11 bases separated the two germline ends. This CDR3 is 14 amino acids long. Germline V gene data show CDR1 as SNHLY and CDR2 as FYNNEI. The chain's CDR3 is CASSIGQRNTEAFF. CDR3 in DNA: TGTGCCAGCAGTATCGGACAGAGGAACACTGAAGCTTTCTTT.

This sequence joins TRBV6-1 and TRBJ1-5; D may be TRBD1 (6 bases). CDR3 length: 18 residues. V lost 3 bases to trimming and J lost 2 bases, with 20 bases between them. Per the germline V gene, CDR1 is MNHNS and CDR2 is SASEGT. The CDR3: CASSELPLDSSRNQPQHF. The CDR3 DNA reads TGTGCCAGCAGTGAGTTACCCTTGGACAGTAGCCGCAATCAGCCCCAGCATTTT.

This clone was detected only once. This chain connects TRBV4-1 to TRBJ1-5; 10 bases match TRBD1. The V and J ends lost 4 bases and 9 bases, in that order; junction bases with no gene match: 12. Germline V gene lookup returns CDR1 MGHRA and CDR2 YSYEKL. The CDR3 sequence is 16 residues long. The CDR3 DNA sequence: TGCGCCAGCAGCCCGGGCGCGGGACAGGGGATGGGGCCCCAGCATTTT. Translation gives CASSPGAGQGMGPQHF.

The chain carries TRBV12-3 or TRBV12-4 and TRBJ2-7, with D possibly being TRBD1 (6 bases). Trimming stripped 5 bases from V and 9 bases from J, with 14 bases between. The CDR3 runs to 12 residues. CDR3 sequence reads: CASSQQTGRQYF. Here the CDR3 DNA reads TGTGCCAGCAGTCAACAAACAGGGCGGCAGTACTTC.

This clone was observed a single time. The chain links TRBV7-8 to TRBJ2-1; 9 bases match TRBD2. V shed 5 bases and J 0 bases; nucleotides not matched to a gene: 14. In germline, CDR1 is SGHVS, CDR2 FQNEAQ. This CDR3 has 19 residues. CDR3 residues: CASSPIPFLAGSSYNEQFF. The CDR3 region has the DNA TGTGCCAGCAGCCCTATCCCCTTCCTAGCGGGGAGCTCCTACAATGAGCAGTTCTTC.

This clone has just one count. The CDR3 sequence: CASSEGGGHEKLFF. CDR3 in DNA: TGTGCCAGCAGTGAGGGAGGGGGGCATGAAAAACTGTTTTTT. This rearrangement joins TRBV25-1 to TRBJ1-4, with D perhaps TRBD1 (6 bases). V lost 3 bases and J 6 bases, leaving 11 bases between the germline ends. This CDR3 has 14 residues. CDR1 is MGHDK, CDR2 SYGVNS, per germline.

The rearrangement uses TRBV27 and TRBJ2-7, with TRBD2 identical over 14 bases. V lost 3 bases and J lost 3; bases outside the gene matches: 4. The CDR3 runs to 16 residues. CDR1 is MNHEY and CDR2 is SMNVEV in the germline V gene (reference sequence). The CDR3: CASSLTSGGGNYEQYF. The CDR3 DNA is TGTGCCAGCAGTTTGACTAGCGGGGGGGGTAACTACGAGCAGTACTTC.

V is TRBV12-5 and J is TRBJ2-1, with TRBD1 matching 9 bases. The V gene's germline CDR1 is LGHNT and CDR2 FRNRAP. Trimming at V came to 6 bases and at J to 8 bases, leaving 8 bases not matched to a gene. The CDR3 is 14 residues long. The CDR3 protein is CASGRTGARDEQFF. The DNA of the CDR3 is TGTGCTAGTGGCCGGACAGGGGCGCGGGATGAGCAGTTCTTC.

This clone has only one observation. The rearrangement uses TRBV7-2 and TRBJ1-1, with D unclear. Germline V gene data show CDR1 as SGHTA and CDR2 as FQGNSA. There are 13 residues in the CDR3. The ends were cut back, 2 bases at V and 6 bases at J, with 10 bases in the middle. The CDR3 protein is CASSLLRGAEAFF. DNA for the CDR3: TGTGCCAGCAGCTTACTCCGGGGTGCTGAAGCTTTCTTT.

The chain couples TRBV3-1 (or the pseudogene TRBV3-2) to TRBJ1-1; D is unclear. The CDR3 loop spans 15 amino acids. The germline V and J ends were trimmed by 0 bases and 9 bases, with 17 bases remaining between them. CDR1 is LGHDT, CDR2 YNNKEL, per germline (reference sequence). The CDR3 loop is CASSQDPSPSQKAFF. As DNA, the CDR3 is TGTGCCAGCAGCCAAGATCCATCTCCCTCCCAGAAAGCTTTCTTT.

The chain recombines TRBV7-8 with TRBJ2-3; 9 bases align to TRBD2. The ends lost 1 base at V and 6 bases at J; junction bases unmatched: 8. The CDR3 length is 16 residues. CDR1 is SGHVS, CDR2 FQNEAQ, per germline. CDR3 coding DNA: TGTGCCAGCAGCTTAGAGGGGACTAGCTTTTTGGATACGCAGTATTTT. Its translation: CASSLEGTSFLDTQYF.

The CDR3 protein is CASSPHAGTGVYEQYF. The CDR3 DNA reads as TGTGCCAGCAGTCCCCACGCCGGGACAGGGGTCTACGAGCAGTACTTC. The chain couples TRBV27 to TRBJ2-7; 10 nucleotides agree with TRBD1. The CDR3 contains 16 residues. CDR1 and CDR2 (germline): MNHEY, SMNVEV (reference sequence). V was clipped by 5 bases and J by 3 bases; unmatched bases: 10.

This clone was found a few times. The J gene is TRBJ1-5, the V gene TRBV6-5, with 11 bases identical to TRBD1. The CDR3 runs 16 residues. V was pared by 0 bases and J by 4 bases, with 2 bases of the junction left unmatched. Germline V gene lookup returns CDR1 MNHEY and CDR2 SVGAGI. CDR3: CASSYSGQGVNQPQHF. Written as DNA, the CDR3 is TGTGCCAGCAGTTACTCGGGACAGGGGGTTAATCAGCCCCAGCATTTT.

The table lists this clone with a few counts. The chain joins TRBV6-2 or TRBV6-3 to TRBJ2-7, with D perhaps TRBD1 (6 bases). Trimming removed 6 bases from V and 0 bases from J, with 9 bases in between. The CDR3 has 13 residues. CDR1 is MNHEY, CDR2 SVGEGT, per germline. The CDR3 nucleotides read TGTGCCAGCAGCCAGGACAGCTCCTACGAGCAGTACTTC. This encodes CASSQDSSYEQYF.

CDR3 nucleotide sequence: TGTGCCAGCAGTTGGGCCGGCGGGAGCCCCTACGAGCAGTACTTC. Translation gives CASSWAGGSPYEQYF. The V gene is TRBV27, the J gene TRBJ2-7; TRBD2 aligns across 7 bases. The CDR3 length is 15 residues. CDR1 is MNHEY and CDR2 is SMNVEV in the germline V gene (reference sequence). The V and J ends lost 4 bases and 2 bases, in that order; junction bases with no gene match: 8.

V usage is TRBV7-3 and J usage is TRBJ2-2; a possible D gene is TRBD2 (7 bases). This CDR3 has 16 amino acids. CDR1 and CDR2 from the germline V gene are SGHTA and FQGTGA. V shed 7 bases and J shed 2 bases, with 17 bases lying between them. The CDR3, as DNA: TGTGCCAGCACCCTCAGGGGAGGGACTAACACCGGGGAGCTGTTTTTT. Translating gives CASTLRGGTNTGELFF.

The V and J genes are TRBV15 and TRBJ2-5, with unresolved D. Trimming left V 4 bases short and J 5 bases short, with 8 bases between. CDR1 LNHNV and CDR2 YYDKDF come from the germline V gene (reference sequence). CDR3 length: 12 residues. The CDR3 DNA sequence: TGTGCCACCAGCATACTTACGGAGACCCAGTACTTC. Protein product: CATSILTETQYF.

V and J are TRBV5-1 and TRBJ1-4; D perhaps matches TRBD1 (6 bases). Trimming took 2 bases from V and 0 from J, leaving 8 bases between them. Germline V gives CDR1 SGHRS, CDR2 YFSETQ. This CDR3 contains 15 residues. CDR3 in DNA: TGCGCCAGCAGCTTCACAGGGTCAACTAATGAAAAACTGTTTTTT. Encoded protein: CASSFTGSTNEKLFF.